This T cell receptor beta chain derives from a study of response to subunit inactivated influenza vaccine. Whole-study findings and limits: That few new T cells are recruited by each seasonal influenza vaccination was the authors' suggestion.

The length of the CDR3 is 20 residues. CDR1 is MNHEY and CDR2 is SVGEGT in the germline V gene. The J segment lost 0 bases and the V segment lost 1 base, leaving 14 bases of the junction unmatched. As for this clonotype: Antigen: not known.

In TCRdb, the RT-PCR reads were re-called with MiXCR into one record per CDR3 protein. The data show 500,000 to 600,000 distinct CDR3 sequences, about 14% seen once. The gene calls are TRBV6-2 or TRBV6-3 and TRBJ2-1; 8 bases line up with TRBD2. The sequence was collected from a man between 50 and 59 years old who received an inactivated influenza vaccine. Sequencing used PBMCs from blood, obtained 11 to 12 days after vaccination. In DNA form, the CDR3 reads TGTGCCAGCAGTTACTTAGTAGCGGGAAGGGGCCCAAGCTCCTACAATGAGCAGTTCTTC. This translates into CASSYLVAGRGPSSYNEQFF.